What follows is one TCR beta chain and its context. This clonotype was seen a handful of times. What this receptor recognizes is not known. It has no much larger one-base neighbor in the sample; base qualities were not kept. The entry originates in a study of CXCR3 chemokines and chemotherapy response in bladder cancer (dated by TCRdb to 2022 to 2024). As for the study more broadly: The study examined whether intratumoral CXCR3 chemokine system activity predicted chemotherapy response in human bladder cancer.

The CDR3 measures 15 amino acids from cysteine to phenylalanine. Solely the CDR3 DNA is kept, with 45 bases framed from the first base. V is shortened by 0 bases, J by 3 bases, and the region joining them spans 11 bases. Via the germline V gene, CDR1 is MNHGY and CDR2 SVAAGI. The receptor library was made with PCR. The instrument was an Illumina HiSeq 2500. TCRdb reanalyzed the raw reads on its own, using fastp at Q25 for trimming and MiXCR for clone calling, and kept in-frame beta chains. Under each unique CDR3 protein, matching rows form one entry showing the most common genes and DNA. Here the sample has 7,500 to 9,500 distinct CDR3 sequences; 10% to 15% occur a single time. The ten largest clones add up to around 15% of the sample.

The chain uses TRBV6-9 and TRBJ1-2; D gene: possibly TRBD1, on 5 matching bases. The specimen was obtained from a patient whose treatment included neoadjuvant chemotherapy. The source is a human donor with bladder cancer that responded to neoadjuvant chemotherapy. For the CDR3, the sequence is CASSYSGVTDYGYTF. DNA sequence: TGTGCCAGCAGTTATTCGGGGGTCACAGACTATGGCTACACCTTC.